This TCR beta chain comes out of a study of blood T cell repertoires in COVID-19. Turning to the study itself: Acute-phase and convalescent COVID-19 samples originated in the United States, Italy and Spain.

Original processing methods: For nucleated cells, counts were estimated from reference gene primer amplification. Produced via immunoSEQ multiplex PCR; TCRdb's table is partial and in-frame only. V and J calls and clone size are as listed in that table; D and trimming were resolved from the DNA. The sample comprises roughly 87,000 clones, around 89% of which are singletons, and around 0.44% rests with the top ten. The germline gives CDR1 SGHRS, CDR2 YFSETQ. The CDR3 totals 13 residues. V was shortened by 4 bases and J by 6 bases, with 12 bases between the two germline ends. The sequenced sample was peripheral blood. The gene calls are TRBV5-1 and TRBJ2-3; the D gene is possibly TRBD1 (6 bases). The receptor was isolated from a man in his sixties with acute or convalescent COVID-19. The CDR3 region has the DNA TGCGCCAGCAGCGAAGGGACAACCGATACGCAGTATTTT. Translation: CASSEGTTDTQYF.